One T cell receptor (beta chain) is described in this entry. The record originates from a study of T cell responses to AZD1222 COVID-19 vaccine. The germline V gene has CDR1 KGHSH and CDR2 LQKENI. Trimming pared 3 bases from V and 0 bases from J, leaving 14 bases between. The CDR3 has 16 amino acids. TCRdb keeps only in-frame clones here, not all; method: immunoSEQ multiplex PCR. This table has approximately 160,000 clones, roughly 90% appearing once. The receptor comes from an adult in good health. The sample consisted of peripheral blood, taken on day 0 of AZD1222 vaccination. The rearrangement uses TRBV18 and TRBJ2-5; possible D gene TRBD1, 6 bases. DNA for the CDR3: TGTGCCAGCTCACCTCCAGGGGCCACGTACCAAGAGACCCAGTACTTC. This sequence encodes CASSPPGATYQETQYF.